These T cell receptor beta chains were read from a single sample in a study of blood T cell repertoires in COVID-19. Clones were read by immunoSEQ multiplex PCR, and TCRdb kept only the in-frame ones, dropping some. The sample has about 150,000 clones, roughly 90% seen once. Sequenced material: peripheral blood. Receptors originate from a woman between 70 and 85 years old with acute or convalescent COVID-19. CDR3s include the opening cysteine and the closing phenylalanine or tryptophan. A D gene is named only where the DNA matches it firmly.

>NA|TRBJ1-1|TRBV5-1
TGCGCCAGCACCGACGGTGGACTGAACGCTGAAGCTTTCTTT
CASTDGGLNAEAFF
>TRBD1|TRBJ1-3|TRBV19
TGTGCCAGTAGTCTACGGGGGACAGTAACTGGAAACACCATATATTTT
CASSLRGTVTGNTIYF
>NA|TRBJ1-6|TRBV2
TGTGCCAGCAGTGAGCCAGGCAAATTTTCACCCCTCCACTTT
CASSEPGKFSPLHF
>NA|TRBJ1-2|TRBV5-6
TGTGCCAGCAGCTTACAGGCGATAGGAGACTATGGCTACACCTTC
CASSLQAIGDYGYTF
>TRBD1|TRBJ1-1|TRBV10-3
TGTGCCATCAGAAAGACAGGGGGCGAGAACACTGAAGCTTTCTTT
CAIRKTGGENTEAFF
>NA|TRBJ1-1|TRBV5-1
TGCGCCAGCAGCCTATGGGGGGAGCGAGTAGGTGAAGCTTTCTTT
CASSLWGERVGEAFF
>TRBD2|TRBJ2-3|TRBV28
TGTGCCAGCAGTTCGGGACTAGCGGGAGAGGTGCAGTATTTT
CASSSGLAGEVQYF
>NA|TRBJ2-3|TRBV2
TGTGCCAGCATTATGAACGGGCGGGTTACAGATACGCAGTATTTT
CASIMNGRVTDTQYF
>NA|TRBJ1-2|TRBV30
TGTGCCTGGAGTGTAACCCTGGGGACAGGCTACACCTTC
CAWSVTLGTGYTF
>NA|TRBJ2-1|TRBV18
TGTGCCAGCTCCTCGCCGCGGGGGCTCAATGAGCAGTTCTTC
CASSSPRGLNEQFF